Listed below are T cell receptor beta chains from one sample, sequenced in a study of blood T cell repertoires in COVID-19. Repertoires were generated with immunoSEQ multiplex PCR, while TCRdb's copy carries only in-frame clones and drops some. The sample records about 390,000 clones, roughly 86% being singletons. The specimen was peripheral blood. Every receptor here comes from a woman aged 60 to 75 with COVID-19, enrolled during active disease. CDR3s include the opening cysteine and the closing phenylalanine or tryptophan. A D gene is named only where the DNA matches it firmly. Clone size, where shown, is once, few, many, or a class for clones that have expanded.

>TRBJ1-2|.|14|.|TRBV3-1/TRBV3-2
CASSQGVQRDGYTF
TGTGCCAGCAGCCAAGGGGTCCAGCGGGATGGCTACACCTTC
>TRBJ1-1|.|16|.|TRBV19
CASSIKRTSLNTEAFF
TGTGCCAGTAGTATTAAGAGGACATCATTGAACACTGAAGCTTTCTTT
>TRBJ1-1|TRBD1|13|.|TRBV11-2
CASSLASGGAAFF
TGTGCCAGCAGCTTAGCCTCAGGGGGCGCGGCTTTCTTT
>TRBJ1-1|.|15|.|TRBV18
CASSPREGTNTEAFF
TGTGCCAGCTCACCACGCGAGGGTACGAACACTGAAGCTTTCTTT
>TRBJ2-3|TRBD2|16|.|TRBV9
CASSGSGGATGDTQYF
TGTGCCAGCAGCGGTAGCGGGGGGGCGACCGGAGATACGCAGTATTTT
>TRBJ1-5|.|16|.|TRBV3-1/TRBV3-2
CASSPSSYVSNQPQHF
TGTGCCAGCAGCCCGAGCTCTTACGTTAGCAATCAGCCCCAGCATTTT
>TRBJ2-7|TRBD1|15|.|TRBV5-1
CASSLVGTAAYEQYF
TGCGCCAGCAGCTTGGTGGGGACAGCAGCCTACGAGCAGTACTTC
>TRBJ2-3|.|15|.|TRBV11-3
CASSPRAASRDTQYF
TGTGCCAGCAGCCCGAGGGCAGCGAGTAGAGATACGCAGTATTTT
>TRBJ1-1|.|15|once|TRBV5-6
CASSLGPTVNTEAFF
TGTGCCAGCAGCTTGGGGCCGACAGTGAACACTGAAGCTTTCTTT
>TRBJ2-7|.|15|.|TRBV4-1
CASSQSGTSPYEQYF
TGCGCCAGCAGCCAGTCCGGGACATCACCCTACGAGCAGTACTTC
>TRBJ1-5|.|15|.|TRBV19
CASTNGGADNQPQHF
TGTGCCAGTACCAACGGCGGGGCAGACAATCAGCCCCAGCATTTT
>TRBJ1-2|.|13|.|TRBV27
CASSLGAHYGYTF
TGTGCCAGCAGCCTGGGGGCCCACTATGGCTACACCTTC
>TRBJ2-5|TRBD1|14|.|TRBV27
CASSLMGTGETQYF
TGTGCCAGCAGTTTAATGGGGACAGGGGAGACCCAGTACTTC
>TRBJ1-1|TRBD1|15|.|TRBV7-9
CASSIRQGGATEAFF
TGTGCCAGCAGCATCAGACAGGGGGGTGCCACTGAAGCTTTCTTT
>TRBJ2-5|.|15|.|TRBV5-4
CASSLAEVRSETQYF
TGTGCCAGCAGCTTGGCCGAGGTCCGGTCAGAGACCCAGTACTTC
>TRBJ1-1|.|13|.|TRBV6-5
CASRGHQNTEAFF
TGTGCCAGCAGGGGACATCAAAACACTGAAGCTTTCTTT
>TRBJ2-7|.|13|.|TRBV3-1/TRBV3-2
CASSQGRGGEQYF
TGTGCCAGCAGCCAAGGAAGGGGCGGCGAGCAGTACTTC
>TRBJ2-7|.|13|.|TRBV2
CASNRNRLYEQYF
TGTGCCAGCAACCGGAACAGATTATACGAGCAGTACTTC
>TRBJ2-4|TRBD2|15|.|TRBV18
CASSPGLAQGHIQYF
TGTGCCAGCTCTCCGGGACTAGCGCAAGGGCACATTCAGTACTTC
>TRBJ1-1|TRBD1|14|many|TRBV7-3
CASSSDRMNTEAFF
TGTGCCAGCAGCTCGGACAGGATGAACACTGAAGCTTTCTTT
>TRBJ2-4|.|15|.|TRBV2
CASSDRDSAKNIQYF
TGTGCCAGCAGTGACAGGGATTCGGCCAAAAACATTCAGTACTTC
>TRBJ2-1|.|15|.|TRBV19
CASSPTLSRGNEQFF
TGTGCCAGTAGTCCCACCCTCTCTAGAGGCAATGAGCAGTTCTTC
>TRBJ2-1|TRBD2|15|.|TRBV7-3
CASSLGLAGGNEQFF
TGTGCCAGCAGCTTAGGCCTAGCGGGGGGGAATGAGCAGTTCTTC
>TRBJ1-6|.|14|.|TRBV21-1
CASSTRRSWTPLHF
TGTGCCAGCAGCACCAGAAGGAGTTGGACACCCCTCCACTTT
>TRBJ1-3|TRBD1|17|once|TRBV5-1
CASSASTQGTERNTIYF
TGCGCCAGCAGCGCAAGTACCCAAGGGACAGAGAGAAACACCATATATTTT
>TRBJ1-2|.|15|.|TRBV7-2
CASSLGSWGRGGYTF
TGTGCCAGCAGCTTAGGGTCTTGGGGAAGGGGTGGCTACACCTTC
>TRBJ1-1|.|15|.|TRBV7-3
CASSLLGQKHTEAFF
TGTGCCAGCAGCTTACTAGGACAGAAGCACACTGAAGCTTTCTTT
>TRBJ1-5|.|15|.|TRBV4-2
CASSQGEYSNQPQHF
TGTGCCAGCAGCCAAGGGGAGTATAGCAATCAGCCCCAGCATTTT
>TRBJ1-1|.|15|.|TRBV6-5
CASRLTIRENTEAFF
TGTGCCAGCAGACTTACTATCAGGGAAAACACTGAAGCTTTCTTT
>TRBJ1-4|.|14|.|TRBV7-9
CASSPGSTNEKLFF
TGTGCCAGCAGCCCAGGATCGACTAATGAAAAACTGTTTTTT
>TRBJ2-7|TRBD1|16|.|TRBV6-1
CASSGPGTGKPYEQYF
TGTGCCAGCAGTGGGCCAGGGACAGGGAAGCCCTACGAGCAGTACTTC
>TRBJ1-1|.|11|.|TRBV30
CAWSVSREAFF
TGTGCCTGGAGTGTGAGCAGGGAAGCTTTCTTT
>TRBJ2-7|TRBD2|13|.|TRBV29-1
CSVGGGDSYEQYF
TGCAGCGTTGGCGGGGGGGATTCCTACGAGCAGTACTTC
>TRBJ2-5|.|16|.|TRBV3-1/TRBV3-2
CASSPSPLGGVETQYF
TGTGCCAGCAGCCCCAGTCCTCTGGGAGGAGTGGAGACCCAGTACTTC
>TRBJ2-7|TRBD2|17|.|TRBV4-1
CASSRNLAGAGSYEQYF
TGCGCCAGCAGCCGCAACCTAGCGGGGGCTGGCTCCTACGAGCAGTACTTC
>TRBJ2-5|.|16|.|TRBV19
CASSLDHGLGQETQYF
TGTGCCAGTAGTCTTGACCATGGACTGGGGCAAGAGACCCAGTACTTC